This TCR delta chain was documented in a study of Vδ1+ human thymocytes. About this clone: Its antigen is currently unknown.

The sorted cells were CD3+ Vdelta1+ Vdelta2- thymocytes from alphabeta-depleted thymus. The V end was cut by 0 bases, the J end by 4 bases, with 18 bases between. CDR3 length: 17 residues. The germline V gene has CDR1 TSWWSYY and CDR2 QGS. Findings and caveats of the study: Bulk repertoire data may be misinterpreted because of unexpected Vdelta2 sequences. Thymic delta-chain repertoires held 20% to 25% Vdelta2 sequences and few Vdelta3, despite high sort purity. Thymic TRG and TRD repertoires appeared highly polyclonal. TRD repertoires were essentially private, unlike widely shared TRG clonotypes.

The template was reverse-transcribed extracted RNA. The CDR3 regions were amplified by multiplex PCR from V-gene primers to a constant-region primer. TCRdb re-processed the multiplex PCR reads via CATT. Of about 75,000 delta-chain clones in the sample, about 38% were seen once. This chain joins TRDV1 and TRDJ1; no clear D. The sequenced sample was Vdelta1+ gamma-delta thymocytes from the thymus. Subset of the sample: FACS-sorted CD3+ TCRalphabeta- TCRVdelta1+ TCRVdelta2- thymocytes. This clonotype was sampled from a boy in the first two years of life who had congenital heart surgery. The CDR3 here is CALGELDSYPGLDKLIF. CDR3 nucleotides: TGTGCTCTTGGGGAACTAGACTCGTACCCCGGCCTCGATAAACTCATCTTT.